The rows below give T cell receptor beta chains drawn from one sample of a study of blood T cell repertoires in COVID-19. Generated by immunoSEQ multiplex PCR, the TCRdb table keeps only in-frame clones and is missing some. The sample has 330,000 or so clones; less than 90% are singletons. The source material was PBMCs or T cells enriched from blood (not recorded which). These receptors were taken from a woman aged 25 to 45 who had recovered from COVID-19. The conserved cysteine and the conserved F or W are not part of the CDR3 here. A D gene is named only where the DNA matches it firmly.

D gene: TRBD1
V gene: TRBV7-2
CDR3 length: 12
CDR3 protein: ATGAWGQNSPLH

D gene: .
V gene: TRBV21-1
CDR3 length: 10
CDR3 protein: ASSSRNTEAF

D gene: .
V gene: TRBV7-9
CDR3 length: 10
CDR3 protein: ASSFYSGELF

D gene: TRBD2
V gene: TRBV28
CDR3 length: 12
CDR3 protein: ASSFYGGNNEQF

D gene: TRBD2
V gene: TRBV18
CDR3 length: 14
CDR3 protein: ASSQRGLELSYEQY

D gene: TRBD1
V gene: TRBV19
CDR3 length: 12
CDR3 protein: ASSTDRGVYGYT

D gene: .
V gene: TRBV27
CDR3 length: 12
CDR3 protein: ASSQGFTNYGYT

D gene: .
V gene: TRBV5-4
CDR3 length: 13
CDR3 protein: ASSSSGSWNEKLF

D gene: .
V gene: TRBV4-1
CDR3 length: 13
CDR3 protein: ASSQGRTAGNTIY

D gene: .
V gene: TRBV6-5
CDR3 length: 11
CDR3 protein: ASSPSGNYGYT

D gene: .
V gene: TRBV28
CDR3 length: 10
CDR3 protein: ASSPLSYEQY

D gene: TRBD2
V gene: TRBV5-6
CDR3 length: 12
CDR3 protein: ASSFGGGRDQQY

D gene: .
V gene: TRBV27
CDR3 length: 11
CDR3 protein: ASSLSADEKLF

D gene: .
V gene: TRBV11-3
CDR3 length: 10
CDR3 protein: ASKSVAGELF

D gene: TRBD1
V gene: TRBV14
CDR3 length: 12
CDR3 protein: ASSRTGGYTEAF

D gene: TRBD2
V gene: TRBV18
CDR3 length: 11
CDR3 protein: ASSPHSGGEQY

D gene: TRBD2
V gene: TRBV11-1
CDR3 length: 13
CDR3 protein: ASSFSGSRSYEQY

D gene: .
V gene: TRBV18
CDR3 length: 10
CDR3 protein: ASSPGLYEQY

D gene: .
V gene: TRBV2
CDR3 length: 12
CDR3 protein: ASKGLTNTGELF

D gene: TRBD2
V gene: TRBV6-5
CDR3 length: 13
CDR3 protein: ASRQLAGNTDTQY

D gene: .
V gene: TRBV3-1/TRBV3-2
CDR3 length: 13
CDR3 protein: ASSEQDTPNQPQH

D gene: .
V gene: TRBV7-8
CDR3 length: 12
CDR3 protein: ASSTLATDQPQH

D gene: TRBD2
V gene: TRBV2
CDR3 length: 16
CDR3 protein: ASSDMVTSGRAWYEQF

D gene: .
V gene: TRBV19
CDR3 length: 12
CDR3 protein: ASSEEVSNQPQH

D gene: TRBD2
V gene: TRBV5-1
CDR3 length: 13
CDR3 protein: ASSLQASGPYEQY

D gene: .
V gene: TRBV27
CDR3 length: 11
CDR3 protein: ASSAHYPGEQY

D gene: TRBD2
V gene: TRBV5-1
CDR3 length: 14
CDR3 protein: ASSLASGGAYNEQF

D gene: TRBD1
V gene: TRBV7-2
CDR3 length: 13
CDR3 protein: ASSSDPTGDGGYT

D gene: .
V gene: TRBV19
CDR3 length: 13
CDR3 protein: ASRLGRRMNTEAF

D gene: .
V gene: TRBV12-3/TRBV12-4
CDR3 length: 10
CDR3 protein: ASSLQNYGYT